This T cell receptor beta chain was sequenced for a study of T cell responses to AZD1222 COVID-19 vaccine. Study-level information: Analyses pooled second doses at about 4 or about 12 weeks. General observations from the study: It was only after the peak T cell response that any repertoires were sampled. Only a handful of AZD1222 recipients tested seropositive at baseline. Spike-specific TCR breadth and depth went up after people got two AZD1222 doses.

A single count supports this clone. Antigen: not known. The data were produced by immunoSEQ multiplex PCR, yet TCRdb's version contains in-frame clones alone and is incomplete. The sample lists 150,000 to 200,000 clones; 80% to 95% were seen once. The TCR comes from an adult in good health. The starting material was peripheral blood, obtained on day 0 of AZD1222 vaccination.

The CDR3 here is CASSPGLADYEQYF. The CDR3 nucleotides read TGTGCCAGCTCACCGGGACTAGCGGATTACGAGCAGTACTTC. V and J are TRBV18 and TRBJ2-7, with 11 bases matching TRBD2. J was trimmed by 4 bases and V by 3 bases; bases with no gene match: 2. The CDR3 has 14 residues. CDR1 and CDR2 (germline): KGHSH, LQKENI.